The clone carrying this T cell receptor beta chain has a handful of counts. Antigen: not known. These data come from a study of shared clonotypes between healthy human individuals. The study, taken as a whole, reports: Naive subsets typically showed greater estimated richness than memory subsets. Researchers sampled blood only, noting tissue repertoires likely differ.

CDR1 and CDR2 from the germline V gene are SGHTA and FQGNSA. The CDR3 runs 13 residues. The V end lost 7 bases, the J end lost 3 bases, and 13 bases lay between the germline ends. Donors, without exception, were Caucasian adults residing in Nashville, Tennessee. Deep-level assay runs were performed. Libraries were prepared by immunoSEQ multiplex PCR; TCRdb keeps only in-frame clonotypes and omits some of them. The sample includes around 2,000,000 clones, 85% to 95% of them seen just once. The chain uses TRBV7-2 and TRBJ2-7; no clear D gene. Sequenced input: naive CD4+ T cells sorted from blood. Subset specified: CD45RA+ positively selected. This TCR was sampled from a man aged 18 to 30 in good health. The CDR3 sequence: CASIPAWGYEQYF. The CDR3 nucleotides are TGTGCCAGCATCCCCGCTTGGGGCTACGAGCAGTACTTC.